These T cell receptor beta chains were read from a single sample in a study of graft-versus-host responses after intestinal transplantation. Some clones are missing from TCRdb's copy, which holds only in-frame ones; the method was immunoSEQ multiplex PCR. The table includes over 8,500 clones, over 25% detected once. This material consisted of alloreactive CD8+ T cells from a mixed lymphocyte reaction culture, taken before transplantation. These receptors originate from a human patient who was an organ donor for intestinal transplantation. Each CDR3 is given without its conserved first and last residue. Fields, in order: J gene, D gene, V gene, CDR3 protein. A D gene is named only where the DNA matches it firmly.

J gene: TRBJ2-1
D gene: TRBD2
V gene: TRBV11-3
CDR3 protein: ASSLIAGGSYNEQF

J gene: TRBJ2-7
D gene: TRBD2
V gene: TRBV7-6
CDR3 protein: ASSPYPPEVAGGYEQY

J gene: TRBJ1-3
D gene: TRBD1
V gene: TRBV11-2
CDR3 protein: ASSNDRGSGNTIY

J gene: TRBJ2-2
D gene: .
V gene: TRBV7-9
CDR3 protein: ASSLMQNTGELF

J gene: TRBJ1-2
D gene: .
V gene: TRBV7-4
CDR3 protein: ASSLAHHYGYT

J gene: TRBJ1-2
D gene: TRBD1
V gene: TRBV7-2
CDR3 protein: ASSLRYGGQSLQGYT

J gene: TRBJ2-3
D gene: TRBD2
V gene: TRBV4-1
CDR3 protein: ASSHVLAGLTDTQY

J gene: TRBJ2-1
D gene: .
V gene: TRBV10-3
CDR3 protein: ASGPSSYNEQF

J gene: TRBJ2-2
D gene: TRBD1
V gene: TRBV30
CDR3 protein: AWSFTGATGELF

J gene: TRBJ1-2
D gene: TRBD1
V gene: TRBV5-5
CDR3 protein: ASSLQGIGGYT

J gene: TRBJ2-7
D gene: .
V gene: TRBV12-2
CDR3 protein: ARRVVWAIRGSRYEQY

J gene: TRBJ2-7
D gene: TRBD2
V gene: TRBV7-2
CDR3 protein: ASSPRMAGGGDEQY

J gene: TRBJ1-1
D gene: .
V gene: TRBV4-3
CDR3 protein: ASSQVGANTEAF

J gene: TRBJ1-2
D gene: TRBD1
V gene: TRBV27
CDR3 protein: ASSLYPGGPYGYT

J gene: TRBJ2-7
D gene: .
V gene: TRBV19
CDR3 protein: ASSISRGSYEQY

J gene: TRBJ1-2
D gene: .
V gene: TRBV4-1
CDR3 protein: ASSQDDTGYYGYT

J gene: TRBJ1-1
D gene: .
V gene: TRBV4-3
CDR3 protein: ASSDRNTEAF

J gene: TRBJ2-7
D gene: TRBD2
V gene: TRBV10-2
CDR3 protein: ASSEVAGGLPTYEQY

J gene: TRBJ1-3
D gene: .
V gene: TRBV7-5
CDR3 protein: VRSLPPGGSGNTIY

J gene: TRBJ2-5
D gene: .
V gene: TRBV18
CDR3 protein: ASSPGNYQETQY

J gene: TRBJ2-7
D gene: .
V gene: TRBV4-3
CDR3 protein: ASSQDRIGYEQY

J gene: .
D gene: TRBD1
V gene: TRBV19
CDR3 protein: ASSTGTGGYEQY

J gene: TRBJ2-1
D gene: TRBD2
V gene: TRBV27
CDR3 protein: ASSLGTSGYNEQF

J gene: TRBJ2-1
D gene: .
V gene: TRBV6-8
CDR3 protein: ASPLRTRRGHEQF

J gene: TRBJ2-1
D gene: TRBD1
V gene: TRBV13
CDR3 protein: ASSLGWRQGVNEQF

J gene: TRBJ2-7
D gene: .
V gene: TRBV11-3
CDR3 protein: ASSLPERDEQY

J gene: TRBJ2-1
D gene: .
V gene: TRBV5-1
CDR3 protein: ASSPDLYNEQF

J gene: TRBJ2-7
D gene: .
V gene: TRBV11-3
CDR3 protein: ASSLERQRDEQY

J gene: TRBJ2-7
D gene: .
V gene: TRBV4-2
CDR3 protein: ASSQEAYSACERY

J gene: TRBJ2-2
D gene: .
V gene: TRBV10-2
CDR3 protein: ASSDTNTGELF

J gene: TRBJ2-1
D gene: .
V gene: TRBV5-6
CDR3 protein: ASSLAAGGYNEQF

J gene: TRBJ1-2
D gene: .
V gene: TRBV6-6
CDR3 protein: ASRVSHGYT

J gene: TRBJ1-2
D gene: .
V gene: TRBV11-3
CDR3 protein: ASSLGQVSGYT

J gene: TRBJ2-3
D gene: TRBD2
V gene: TRBV5-4
CDR3 protein: ASSLWGGADTQY

J gene: TRBJ2-7
D gene: .
V gene: TRBV14
CDR3 protein: ASSQGEGWNSYEQY